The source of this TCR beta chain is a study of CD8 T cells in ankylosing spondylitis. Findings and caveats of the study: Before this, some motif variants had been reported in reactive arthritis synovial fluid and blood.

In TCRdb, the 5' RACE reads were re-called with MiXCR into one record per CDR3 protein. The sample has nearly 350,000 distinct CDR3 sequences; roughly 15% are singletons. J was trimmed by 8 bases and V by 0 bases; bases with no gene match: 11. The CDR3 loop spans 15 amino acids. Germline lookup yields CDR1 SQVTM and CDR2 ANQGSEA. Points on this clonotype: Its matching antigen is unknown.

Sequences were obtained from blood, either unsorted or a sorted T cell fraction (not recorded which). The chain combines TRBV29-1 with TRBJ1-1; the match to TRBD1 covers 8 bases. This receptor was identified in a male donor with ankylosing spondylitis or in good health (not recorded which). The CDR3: CSVEDPATGVEEAFF. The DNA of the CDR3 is TGCAGCGTTGAAGATCCGGCGACAGGGGTCGAGGAAGCTTTCTTT. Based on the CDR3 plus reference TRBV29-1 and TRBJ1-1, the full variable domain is SAVISQKPSRDICQRGTSLTIQCQVDSQVTMMFWYRQQPGQSLTLIATANQGSEATYESGFVIDKFPISRPNLTFSTLTVSNMSPEDSSIYLCSVEDPATGVEEAFFGQGTRLTVV.